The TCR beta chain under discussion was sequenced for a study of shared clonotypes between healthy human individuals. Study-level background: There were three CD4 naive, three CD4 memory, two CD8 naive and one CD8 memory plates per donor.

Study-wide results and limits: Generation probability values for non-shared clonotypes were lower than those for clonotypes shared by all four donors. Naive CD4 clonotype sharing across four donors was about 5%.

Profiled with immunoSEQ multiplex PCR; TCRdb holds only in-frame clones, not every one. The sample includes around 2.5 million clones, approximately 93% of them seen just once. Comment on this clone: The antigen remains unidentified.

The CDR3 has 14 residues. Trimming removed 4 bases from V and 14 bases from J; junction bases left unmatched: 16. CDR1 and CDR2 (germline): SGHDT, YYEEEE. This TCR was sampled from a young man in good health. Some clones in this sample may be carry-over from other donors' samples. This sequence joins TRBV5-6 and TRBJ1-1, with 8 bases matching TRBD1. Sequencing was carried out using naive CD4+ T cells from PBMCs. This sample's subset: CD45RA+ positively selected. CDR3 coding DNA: TGTGCCAGCAGCCCCGGGACAGGTAGACCTCTGACGTTCTTT. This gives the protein CASSPGTGRPLTFF.